This T cell receptor (beta chain) was recovered during a study of blood T cell repertoires in COVID-19. For the study at large: The United States, Italy and Spain were the sources of the acute and convalescent COVID-19 samples. Nucleic acid was either cDNA or gDNA, and it came from T cells, B-cell-depleted T cells, or PBMCs.

Original analysis: For nucleated cells, counts were estimated from reference gene primer amplification. Produced via immunoSEQ multiplex PCR; TCRdb's table is partial and in-frame only. The D gene and trimming were derived from the DNA, and the V and J assignments and clone size from that table. The table records more than 55,000 clones, 65% to 85% of them present only once. The CDR3 consists of 16 residues. Trimming took off 2 bases at V and 8 bases at J, with 18 bases between the two ends. Germline V gives CDR1 LGHNA, CDR2 YNFKEQ. The chain couples TRBV4-2 to TRBJ1-4, with D tentatively TRBD1 (5 bases). This clonotype was sampled from a woman aged 50 to 65 with active or convalescent COVID-19. The source material was peripheral blood. CDR3 sequence (DNA): TGTGCCAGCAGCCAATCGGCGGGGACTTTTAGGGAAAAACTGTTTTTT. Translated, it gives CASSQSAGTFREKLFF.